This section outlines one TCR beta chain sequence together with its context. Its antigen is not identified. This sample is drawn from a study of post-analysis software for immune sequencing data. Findings of the study overall: Compared with controls, patients had more of five or six TRBV segments, including TRBV5-6, TRBV5-1 and TRBV20-1. The study found significantly lower normalized Chao1 diversity in multiple sclerosis patients than in controls.

The ends were cut back, 5 bases at V and 0 bases at J, with 11 bases in the middle. CDR1 is DFQATT and CDR2 is SNEGSKA in the germline V gene (reference sequence). The CDR3 has 14 residues. The TCR beta cDNA libraries contained unique molecular identifiers. In TCRdb, the PCR reads were re-called with MiXCR into one record per CDR3 protein. The table shows approximately 630,000 distinct CDR3 sequences, with approximately 60% occurring only once. Sequencing was performed on blood. This sequence originates from a girl aged 2 to 10 with multiple sclerosis. The J gene is TRBJ2-1, the V gene TRBV20-1; no clear D gene. The CDR3 DNA is TGCAGTGCTGTCACCTGGGACTCCTACAATGAGCAGTTCTTC. Its protein is CSAVTWDSYNEQFF.